Each of the 7 T cell receptor beta chains below was sequenced from the same sample in a study of PD-1 and CTLA-4 blockade in melanoma. The repertoire was sequenced with immunoSEQ multiplex PCR; TCRdb's copy has only in-frame clones and lacks some. The sample has 32,000 or so clones, 85% to 90% seen once. This specimen was CD8+ T cells from peripheral blood, taken before anti-PD-1 treatment. The source of these receptors is a human donor with melanoma.

The chain has TRBV6-5 and TRBJ1-2, with a weak D call TRBD1 (5 bases). The CDR3 consists of 15 residues. The ends were cut back, 7 bases at V and 0 bases at J, with 15 bases in the middle. Germline V gives CDR1 MNHEY, CDR2 SVGAGI. CDR3 protein: CASILRDGSNYGYTF. Here the CDR3 DNA reads TGTGCCAGCATTCTACGGGACGGATCTAACTATGGCTACACCTTC.

This CDR3 reads CATSDSEAGGAGTEAFF. CDR3 nucleotides: TGTGCCACCAGTGATAGTGAGGCAGGGGGCGCCGGCACTGAAGCTTTCTTT. The chain joins TRBV24-1 to TRBJ1-1; 8 nucleotides line up with TRBD1. J was trimmed by 4 bases and V by 3 bases; bases with no gene match: 12. The germline V gene has CDR1 KGHDR and CDR2 SFDVKD. CDR3 size: 17 residues.

V usage is TRBV5-5 and J usage is TRBJ2-1; the match to TRBD2 covers 7 bases. The CDR3 sequence is 14 residues long. Germline V lookup: CDR1 SGHKS, CDR2 YYEKEE (reference sequence). V dropped 3 bases and J dropped 6; count of bases not matched to a gene: 6. The CDR3 region is CASSSGLGRNEQFF. DNA for the CDR3: TGTGCCAGCAGCTCCGGACTAGGTCGCAATGAGCAGTTCTTC. Drawing the rest from reference TRBV5-5 and TRBJ2-1, the complete variable domain is DAGVTQSPTHLIKTRGQQVTLRCSPISGHKSVSWYQQVLGQGPQFIFQYYEKEERGRGNFPDRFSARQFPNYSSELNVNALLLGDSALYLCASSSGLGRNEQFFGPGTRLTVL.

The chain is built from TRBV28 and TRBJ2-1, with TRBD1 matching over 7 bases. The CDR3 runs to 16 residues. J gave up 1 base and V 6 bases, and 9 bases lay outside the gene matches. The germline CDR1 and CDR2 sequences are MDHEN and SYDVKM. The CDR3 sequence: CASSNPTGQSYNEQFF. CDR3 DNA: TGTGCCAGCAGCAATCCGACAGGGCAGTCCTACAATGAGCAGTTCTTC.

Details on this clone: The same CDR3 arises from other DNA sequences in this sample as well. The J gene is TRBJ1-5, the V gene TRBV19; no clear D gene. The length of the CDR3 is 13 residues. CDR1 and CDR2 from the germline V gene are LNHDA and SQIVND (reference sequence). The V gene lost 2 bases and the J gene lost 4 bases, with 6 bases spanning the gap. The CDR3, as DNA: TGTGCCAGTAGTATAATTGGAAATCAGCCCCAGCATTTT. Encoded protein: CASSIIGNQPQHF.

V gene TRBV7-9 combines with J gene TRBJ2-5, with D perhaps TRBD1 (5 bases). CDR3 size: 17 residues. Germline V lookup: CDR1 SEHNR, CDR2 FQNEAQ (reference sequence). V lost 0 bases to trimming and J lost 3 bases, with 17 bases between them. CDR3 sequence reads: CASSLATGSRPEETQYF. CDR3 in DNA: TGTGCCAGCAGCTTAGCAACAGGTAGCCGTCCGGAAGAGACCCAGTACTTC.

As DNA, the CDR3 is TGCGCCAGCAGTGGGACAGACGTTTCTCAGCCCCAGCATTTT. It specifies CASSGTDVSQPQHF. The chain is built from TRBV10-2 and TRBJ1-5, with D possibly TRBD1 on 6 matching bases. There are 14 residues in the CDR3. Germline V gene data show CDR1 as WSHSY and CDR2 as SAAADI. With 4 bases removed from V and 6 bases from J, the gap between germline ends came to 13 bases.